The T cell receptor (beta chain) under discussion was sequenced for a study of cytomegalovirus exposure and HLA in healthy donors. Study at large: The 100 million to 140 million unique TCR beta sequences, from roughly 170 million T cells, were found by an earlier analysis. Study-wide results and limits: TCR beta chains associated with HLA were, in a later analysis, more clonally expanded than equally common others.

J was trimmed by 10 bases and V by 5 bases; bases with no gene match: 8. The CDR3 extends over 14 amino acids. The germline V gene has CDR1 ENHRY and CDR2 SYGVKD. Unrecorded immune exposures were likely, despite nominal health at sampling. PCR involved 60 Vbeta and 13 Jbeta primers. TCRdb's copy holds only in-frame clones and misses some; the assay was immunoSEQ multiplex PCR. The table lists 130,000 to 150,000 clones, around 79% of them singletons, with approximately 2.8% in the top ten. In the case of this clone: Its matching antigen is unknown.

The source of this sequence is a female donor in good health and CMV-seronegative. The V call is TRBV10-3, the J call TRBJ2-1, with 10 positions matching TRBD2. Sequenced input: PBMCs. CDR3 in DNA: TGTGCCATCAGTCCGGGACTAGCGACACCCGAGCAGTTCTTC. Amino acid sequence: CAISPGLATPEQFF.